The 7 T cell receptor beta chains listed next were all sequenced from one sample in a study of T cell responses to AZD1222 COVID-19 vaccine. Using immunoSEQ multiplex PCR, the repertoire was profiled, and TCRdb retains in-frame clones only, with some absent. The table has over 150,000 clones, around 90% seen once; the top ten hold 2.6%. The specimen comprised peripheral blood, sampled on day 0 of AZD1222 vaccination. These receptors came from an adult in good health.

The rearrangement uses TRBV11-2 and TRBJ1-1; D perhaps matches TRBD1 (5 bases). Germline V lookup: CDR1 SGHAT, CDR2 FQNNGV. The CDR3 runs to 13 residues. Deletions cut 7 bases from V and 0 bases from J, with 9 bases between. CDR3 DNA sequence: TGTGCCAGCATGTCGGGGCTGAACACTGAAGCTTTCTTT. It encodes CASMSGLNTEAFF.

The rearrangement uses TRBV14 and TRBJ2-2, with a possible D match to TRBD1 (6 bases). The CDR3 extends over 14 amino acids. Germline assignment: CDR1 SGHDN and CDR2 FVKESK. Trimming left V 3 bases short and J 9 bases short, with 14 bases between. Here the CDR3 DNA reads TGTGCCAGCAGCCACAGGGGTGGAGGCCGGGAGCTGTTTTTT. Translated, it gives CASSHRGGGRELFF. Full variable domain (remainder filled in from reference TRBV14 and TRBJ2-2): EAGVTQFPSHSVIEKGQTVTLRCDPISGHDNLYWYRRVMGKEIKFLLHFVKESKQDESGMPNNRFLAERTGGTYSTLKVQPAELEDSGVYFCASSHRGGGRELFFGEGSRLTVL.

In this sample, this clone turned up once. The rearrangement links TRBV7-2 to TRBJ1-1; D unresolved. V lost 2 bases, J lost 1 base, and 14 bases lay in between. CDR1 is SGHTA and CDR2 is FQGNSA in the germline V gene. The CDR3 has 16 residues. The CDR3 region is CASSLPLAVTNTEAFF. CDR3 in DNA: TGTGCCAGCAGCTTACCCCTTGCAGTCACGAACACTGAAGCTTTCTTT. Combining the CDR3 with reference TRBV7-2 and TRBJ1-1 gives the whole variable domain GAGVSQSPSNKVTEKGKDVELRCDPISGHTALYWYRQSLGQGLEFLIYFQGNSAPDKSGLPSDRFSAERTGGSVSTLTIQRTQQEDSAVYLCASSLPLAVTNTEAFFGQGTRLTVV.

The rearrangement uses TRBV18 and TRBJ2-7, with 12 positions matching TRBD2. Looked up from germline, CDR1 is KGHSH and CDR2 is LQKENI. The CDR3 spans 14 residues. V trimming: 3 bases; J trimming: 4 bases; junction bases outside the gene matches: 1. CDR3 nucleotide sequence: TGTGCCAGCTCACCGGGACTAGCGGGTTACGAGCAGTACTTC. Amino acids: CASSPGLAGYEQYF. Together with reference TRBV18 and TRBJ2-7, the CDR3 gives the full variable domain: NAGVMQNPRHLVRRRGQEARLRCSPMKGHSHVYWYRQLPEEGLKFMVYLQKENIIDESGMPKERFSAEFPKEGPSILRIQQVVRGDSAAYFCASSPGLAGYEQYFGPGTRLTVT.

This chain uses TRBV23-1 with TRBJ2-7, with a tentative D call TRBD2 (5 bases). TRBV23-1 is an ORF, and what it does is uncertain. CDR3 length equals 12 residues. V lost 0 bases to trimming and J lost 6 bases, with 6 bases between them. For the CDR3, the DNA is TGCGCCAGCAGTCAATCCGAGGGCGAGCAGTACTTC. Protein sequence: CASSQSEGEQYF.

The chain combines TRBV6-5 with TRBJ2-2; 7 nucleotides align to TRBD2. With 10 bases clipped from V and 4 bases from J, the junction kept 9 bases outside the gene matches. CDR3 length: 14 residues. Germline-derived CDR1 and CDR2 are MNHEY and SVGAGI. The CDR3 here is CATVMREGTGELFF. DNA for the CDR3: TGTGCCACCGTTATGAGGGAGGGCACCGGGGAGCTGTTTTTT.

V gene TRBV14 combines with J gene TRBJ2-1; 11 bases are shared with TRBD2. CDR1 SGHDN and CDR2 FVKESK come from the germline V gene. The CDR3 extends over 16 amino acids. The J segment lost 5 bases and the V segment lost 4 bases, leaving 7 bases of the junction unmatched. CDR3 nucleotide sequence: TGTGCCAGCAGCCTCAGACTAGCGGGAATCGACAATGAGCAGTTCTTC. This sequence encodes CASSLRLAGIDNEQFF. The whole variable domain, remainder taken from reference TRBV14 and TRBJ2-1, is EAGVTQFPSHSVIEKGQTVTLRCDPISGHDNLYWYRRVMGKEIKFLLHFVKESKQDESGMPNNRFLAERTGGTYSTLKVQPAELEDSGVYFCASSLRLAGIDNEQFFGPGTRLTVL.